Below, one T cell receptor (beta chain) is given with its context. Sequencing used immunoSEQ multiplex PCR; TCRdb keeps in-frame clones, though not all of them. The sample has about 200,000 clones, around 81% seen once. The sample comes from a study of blood T cell repertoires in COVID-19. Sequenced material: peripheral blood. This TCR was recovered from a woman in her 70s with acute or convalescent COVID-19.

Written as DNA, the CDR3 is TGTGCCAGCAGTCGTGAGATGACTAGTCCCGGGGAGCTGTTTTTT. Amino acid sequence: CASSREMTSPGELFF. The gene calls are TRBV28 and TRBJ2-2, with a tentative D call TRBD2 (6 bases). The germline V gene encodes CDR1 MDHEN and CDR2 SYDVKM. The CDR3 is 15 residues long. The V end was cut by 5 bases, the J end by 6 bases, with 16 bases between.